The 8 T cell receptor beta chains in this list originate from one sample, sequenced in a study of cytomegalovirus exposure and HLA in healthy donors. PCR involved 60 Vbeta and 13 Jbeta primers. Data came from immunoSEQ multiplex PCR; TCRdb stores just in-frame clones and leaves some out. This sample carries roughly 230,000 clones, about 90% of them seen once, and the ten largest clones take less than 2%. Specimen: PBMCs. The source is a girl aged 2-10 years in good health and CMV-seronegative.

This chain links TRBV10-2 with TRBJ2-5; possible D gene TRBD1, 5 bases. The J call may be wrong; the DNA end is better matched by TRBJ2-7. Germline V gene lookup returns CDR1 WSHSY and CDR2 SAAADI. This CDR3 region has 13 residues. For the CDR3, the DNA is TGCGCCAGCACCCCCCCAGGGTACTACGAGCAGTACTTC. Residues: CASTPPGYYEQYF.

There are a few counts of this clone. This rearrangement joins TRBV30 to TRBJ2-3; a weak D match, TRBD1 (6 bases). CDR1 is GTSNPN, CDR2 SVGIG, per germline (reference sequence). V lost 0 bases and J lost 3, with 10 bases in between. CDR3 length: 14 amino acids. CDR3 DNA: TGTGCCTGGAGTGTAGGGCAGGGGACAGATACGCAGTATTTT. It is translated as CAWSVGQGTDTQYF.

The CDR3 spells CAAARSGRALDNEQFF. The CDR3 DNA follows: TGTGCCGCAGCACGTAGCGGGAGGGCCTTAGACAATGAGCAGTTCTTC. The chain links TRBV27 to TRBJ2-1; TRBD2 matches at 11 bases. This CDR3 has 16 amino acids. The V segment lost 11 bases and the J segment 5 bases; nucleotides outside the gene matches: 14. Looked up from germline, CDR1 is MNHEY and CDR2 is SMNVEV (reference sequence).

The rearrangement links TRBV10-1 to TRBJ2-5; 10 bases map to TRBD2. Unmatched junction bases numbered 8, after V lost 5 bases and J lost 5 bases. The CDR3 contains 15 residues. Per germline, CDR1 WNHNN and CDR2 SYGVQD (reference sequence). The CDR3 region is CASSPGLALGETQYF. CDR3 DNA: TGCGCCAGCAGTCCGGGACTAGCGTTGGGGGAGACCCAGTACTTC.

The chain links TRBV29-1 to TRBJ2-1; 9 nucleotides line up with TRBD2. Unmatched junction bases numbered 7, after V lost 7 bases and J lost 3 bases. Germline V gene sequence: CDR1 SQVTM, CDR2 ANQGSEA. The CDR3 extends over 14 amino acids. CDR3 sequence (DNA): TGCAGCGCCCCTAGCGGGGACCACTACAATGAGCAGTTCTTC. Translated, it gives CSAPSGDHYNEQFF.

The chain has TRBV7-9 and TRBJ2-7; 14 bases map to TRBD2. Germline V gene lookup returns CDR1 SEHNR and CDR2 FQNEAQ (reference sequence). The CDR3 extends over 18 amino acids. After removal of 5 bases from V and 4 bases from J, the junction contained 13 bases not matched to a gene. CDR3 in amino acids: CASSALISTSGRAYEQYF. DNA of the CDR3: TGTGCCAGCAGCGCGCTCATTTCGACTAGCGGGAGGGCTTACGAGCAGTACTTC.

DNA for the CDR3: TGTGCCAGCAGTTTCACAAACATGAACACTGAAGCTTTCTTT. Translated: CASSFTNMNTEAFF. The gene calls are TRBV27 and TRBJ1-1, with D unclear. The CDR3 has 14 amino acids. Looked up from germline, CDR1 is MNHEY and CDR2 is SMNVEV (reference sequence). The V and J ends lost 3 bases and 0 bases respectively, with 8 bases between them.

The chain combines TRBV19 with TRBJ1-2; the match to TRBD1 covers 7 bases. This CDR3 is built from 14 residues. V gave up 5 bases and J gave up 3 bases; unmatched junction bases: 6. In germline, CDR1 is LNHDA, CDR2 SQIVND (reference sequence). The CDR3 is CASSERQGYYGYTF. The CDR3 nucleotides are TGTGCCAGTAGTGAACGACAGGGCTACTATGGCTACACCTTC.